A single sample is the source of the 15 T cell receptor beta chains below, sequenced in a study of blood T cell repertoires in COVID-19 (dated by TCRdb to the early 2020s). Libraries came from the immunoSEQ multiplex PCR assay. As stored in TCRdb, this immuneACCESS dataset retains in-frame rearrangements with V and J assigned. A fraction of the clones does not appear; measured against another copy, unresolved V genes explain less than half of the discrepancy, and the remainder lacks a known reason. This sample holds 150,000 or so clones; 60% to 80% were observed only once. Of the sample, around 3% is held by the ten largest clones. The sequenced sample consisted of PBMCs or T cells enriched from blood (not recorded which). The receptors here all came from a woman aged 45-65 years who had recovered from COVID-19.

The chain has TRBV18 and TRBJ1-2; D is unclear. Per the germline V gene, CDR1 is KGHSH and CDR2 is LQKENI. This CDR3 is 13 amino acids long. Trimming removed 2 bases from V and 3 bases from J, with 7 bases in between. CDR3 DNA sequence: TGTGCCAGCTCACCAATGGCGGACTATGGCTACACCTTC. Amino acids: CASSPMADYGYTF.

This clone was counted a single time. The CDR3 sequence: CASCSGRASEQYF. The CDR3 DNA is TGTGCCAGCTGTAGCGGGAGGGCCTCCGAGCAGTACTTC. This chain uses TRBV7-6 with TRBJ2-7, with 11 positions matching TRBD2. Germline loops: CDR1 SGHVS, CDR2 FNYEAQ. V trimming: 8 bases; J trimming: 6 bases; junction bases outside the gene matches: 6. The CDR3 consists of 13 residues.

In DNA, the CDR3 is TGTGCCAGCAGCCAGGGCGGGACAGGGGGCAATCAGCCCCAGCATTTT. This codes for CASSQGGTGGNQPQHF. This rearrangement joins TRBV7-9 to TRBJ1-5, with 10 nucleotides matching TRBD1. Germline V CDR1 and CDR2: SEHNR, FQNEAQ (reference sequence). Trimming cost V 5 bases and J 2 bases; bases outside gene matches: 6. The CDR3 loop spans 16 amino acids.

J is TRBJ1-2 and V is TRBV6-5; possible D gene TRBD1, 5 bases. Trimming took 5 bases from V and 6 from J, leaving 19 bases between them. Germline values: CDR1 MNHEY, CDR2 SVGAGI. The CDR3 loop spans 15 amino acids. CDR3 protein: CASSPGRGGRDGYTF. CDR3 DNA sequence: TGTGCCAGCAGTCCCGGACGGGGGGGGAGGGATGGCTACACCTTC.

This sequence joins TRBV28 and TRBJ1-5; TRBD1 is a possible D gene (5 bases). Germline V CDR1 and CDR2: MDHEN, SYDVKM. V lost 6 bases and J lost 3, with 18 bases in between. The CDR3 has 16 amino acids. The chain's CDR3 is CASSQGQLRLNQPQHF. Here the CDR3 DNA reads TGTGCCAGCAGCCAGGGCCAGTTGCGGCTCAATCAGCCCCAGCATTTT.

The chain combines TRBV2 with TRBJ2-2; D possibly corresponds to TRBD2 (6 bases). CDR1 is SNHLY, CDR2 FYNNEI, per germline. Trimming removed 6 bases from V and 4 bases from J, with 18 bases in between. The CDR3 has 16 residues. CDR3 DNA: TGTGCCAGCAGCCCCCGGGGGAACTCGGGCACCGGGGAGCTGTTTTTT. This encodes CASSPRGNSGTGELFF.

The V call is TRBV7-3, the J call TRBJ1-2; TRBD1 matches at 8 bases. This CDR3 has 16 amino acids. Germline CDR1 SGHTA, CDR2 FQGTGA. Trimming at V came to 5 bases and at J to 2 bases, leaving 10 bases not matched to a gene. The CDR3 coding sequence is TGTGCCAGCAGCCCCGACTCGACAGGGGCGAACTATGGCTACACCTTC. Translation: CASSPDSTGANYGYTF.

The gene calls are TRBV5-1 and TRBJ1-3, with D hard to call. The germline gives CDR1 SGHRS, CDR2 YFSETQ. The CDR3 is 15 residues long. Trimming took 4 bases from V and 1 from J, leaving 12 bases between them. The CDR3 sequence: CASSPGAISGNTIYF. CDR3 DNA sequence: TGCGCCAGCAGCCCCGGAGCAATTTCTGGAAACACCATATATTTT.

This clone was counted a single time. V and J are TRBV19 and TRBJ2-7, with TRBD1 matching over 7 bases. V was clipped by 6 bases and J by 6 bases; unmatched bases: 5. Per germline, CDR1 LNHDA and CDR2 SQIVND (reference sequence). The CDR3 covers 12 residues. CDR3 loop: CASSPTGVEQYF. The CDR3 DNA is TGTGCCAGTAGCCCCACAGGGGTCGAGCAGTACTTC.

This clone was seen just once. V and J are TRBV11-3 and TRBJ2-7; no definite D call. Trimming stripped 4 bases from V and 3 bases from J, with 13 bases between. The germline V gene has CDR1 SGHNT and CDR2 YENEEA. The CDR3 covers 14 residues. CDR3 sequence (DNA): TGTGCCAGCAGCTCCCCCGAGTTCTTCTACGAGCAGTACTTC. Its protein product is CASSSPEFFYEQYF.

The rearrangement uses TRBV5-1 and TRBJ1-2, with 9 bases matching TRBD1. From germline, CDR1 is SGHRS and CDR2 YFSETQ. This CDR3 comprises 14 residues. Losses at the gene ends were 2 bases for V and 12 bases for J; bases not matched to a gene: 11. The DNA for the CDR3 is TGCGCCAGCAGCTTTGGCGGACAGGGGCGAGACCACACCTTC. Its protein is CASSFGGQGRDHTF.

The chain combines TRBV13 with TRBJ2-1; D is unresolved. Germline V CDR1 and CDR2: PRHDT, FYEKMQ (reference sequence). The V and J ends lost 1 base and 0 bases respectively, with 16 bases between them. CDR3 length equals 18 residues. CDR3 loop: CASSLAPPRLSSYNEQFF. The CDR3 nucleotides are TGTGCCAGCAGCTTAGCCCCGCCTAGACTGAGCTCCTACAATGAGCAGTTCTTC.

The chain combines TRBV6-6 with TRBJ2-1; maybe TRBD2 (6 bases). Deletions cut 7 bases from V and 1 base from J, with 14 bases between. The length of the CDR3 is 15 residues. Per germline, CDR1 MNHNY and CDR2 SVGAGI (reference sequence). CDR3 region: CASKKSGGSYNEQFF. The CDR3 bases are TGTGCCAGCAAAAAGAGCGGAGGGTCCTACAATGAGCAGTTCTTC.

Here the CDR3 reads CATSDRLNTIYF. CDR3 DNA: TGTGCCACCAGTGATCGGTTAAACACCATATATTTT. The chain employs TRBV24-1 and TRBJ1-3; D remains unclear. The CDR3 consists of 12 residues. Germline V gene lookup returns CDR1 KGHDR and CDR2 SFDVKD. Trimming removed 3 bases from V and 6 bases from J, with 5 bases in between.

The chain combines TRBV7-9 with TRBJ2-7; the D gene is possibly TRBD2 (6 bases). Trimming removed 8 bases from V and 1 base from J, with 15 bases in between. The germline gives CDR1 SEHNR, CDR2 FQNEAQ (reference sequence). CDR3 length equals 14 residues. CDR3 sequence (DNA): TGTGCCAGCGGTGTCGGGACTCGATCCTACGAGCAGTACTTC. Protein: CASGVGTRSYEQYF.